The sequence of this T cell receptor beta chain was determined in a study of cytomegalovirus exposure and HLA in healthy donors. The germline CDR1 and CDR2 sequences are LNHNV and YYDKDF (reference sequence). V was shortened by 1 base and J by 5 bases, with 12 bases between the two germline ends. CDR3 length: 15 residues. This clone turned up a few times. Antigen: not known. With 60 Vbeta and 13 Jbeta primers, the PCR was carried out. Original data processing: Later, an analysis found roughly 80 million unique TCR beta chains, and around 12 million of these were shared. This table comes from immunoSEQ multiplex PCR, and its TCRdb copy is limited to in-frame clones, with some not included. The V and J calls and the clone size are those of that table, but D and trimming were determined from the DNA. This table has roughly 160,000 clones, roughly 79% appearing once. General observations from the study: Among the CMV-associated chains, a few were confirmed in vitro as specific for CMV antigens. Most TCR sequences were uncommon, yet certain public TCRs appeared in many donors.

This TCR came from a woman in her 50s in good health and CMV-seropositive. The source material was PBMCs. The genes are TRBV15 and TRBJ2-4; TRBD2 might be the D (7 bases). CDR3 nucleotides: TGTGCCACCAGCAGAGGGGGGGGGCGCCAAAACATTCAGTACTTC. Amino acids: CATSRGGGRQNIQYF. The full variable domain, its missing parts supplied by reference TRBV15 and TRBJ2-4, is DAMVIQNPRYQVTQFGKPVTLSCSQTLNHNVMYWYQQKSSQAPKLLFHYYDKDFNNEADTPDNFQSRRPNTSFCFLDIRSPGLGDTAMYLCATSRGGGRQNIQYFGAGTRLSVL.